These 28 T cell receptor beta chains were all obtained from the same sample, sequenced in a study of T cell responses to AZD1222 COVID-19 vaccine. Sequenced by immunoSEQ multiplex PCR; TCRdb stores in-frame clones only, minus some. Seen here are roughly 140,000 clones, around 90% observed once, and the top ten hold 2.5% to 3%. The material was peripheral blood, obtained on day 0 of MenACWY control vaccination. The receptors were gathered from an adult in good health.

The chain employs TRBV18 and TRBJ2-7; the match to TRBD2 covers 7 bases. Trimming removed 0 bases from V and 3 bases from J; junction bases left unmatched: 2. CDR1 KGHSH and CDR2 LQKENI come from the germline V gene. This CDR3 has 14 amino acids. The CDR3 loop reads CASSPPGGYYEQYF. The CDR3 nucleotides are TGTGCCAGCTCACCACCGGGGGGGTACTACGAGCAGTACTTC.

The CDR3 region is CASSLGLLRDTQYF. CDR3 nucleotides: TGTGCCAGCAGCTTAGGGCTTCTTAGGGATACGCAGTATTTT. The V and J genes are TRBV7-2 and TRBJ2-3, with D hard to call. V lost 1 base to trimming and J lost 6 bases, with 11 bases between them. There are 14 residues in the CDR3. Germline CDR1 is SGHTA and CDR2 is FQGNSA.

J is TRBJ2-2 and V is TRBV3-1 (or the pseudogene TRBV3-2), with unresolved D. The CDR3 covers 15 residues. V was clipped by 1 base and J by 6 bases, with 12 bases between them. Germline loops: CDR1 LGHDT, CDR2 YNNKEL (reference sequence). The CDR3 loop is CASSQADFHSGELFF. CDR3 bases: TGTGCCAGCAGCCAAGCCGACTTCCACTCCGGGGAGCTGTTTTTT.

The chain carries TRBV3-1 (or the pseudogene TRBV3-2) and TRBJ1-1; 9 nucleotides line up with TRBD1. Looked up from germline, CDR1 is LGHDT and CDR2 is YNNKEL (reference sequence). The V gene end was trimmed by 1 base and the J gene end by 1 base; junction bases not matched to a gene: 16. The CDR3 spans 20 residues. The CDR3 DNA sequence: TGTGCCAGCAGCCAAGGAGAAACCGAGACAGGGGGTTCTTGGAACACTGAAGCTTTCTTT. It codes for CASSQGETETGGSWNTEAFF.

The genes are TRBV14 and TRBJ1-1, with D uncertain. The CDR3 extends over 13 amino acids. The germline CDR1 and CDR2 sequences are SGHDN and FVKESK. The V and J ends lost 3 bases and 0 bases respectively, with 5 bases between them. DNA for the CDR3: TGTGCCAGCAGCCAGAACCTGAACACTGAAGCTTTCTTT. Translation gives CASSQNLNTEAFF.

J is TRBJ1-4 and V is TRBV4-2; D unresolved. Trimming left V 4 bases short and J 7 bases short, with 7 bases between. The CDR3 spans 12 residues. From germline, CDR1 is LGHNA and CDR2 YNFKEQ. The CDR3 sequence is CASSLVGEKLFF. In DNA, the CDR3 is TGTGCCAGCAGCCTAGTAGGTGAAAAACTGTTTTTT.

The V call is TRBV3-1 (or the pseudogene TRBV3-2), the J call TRBJ2-2; D is undetermined. V lost 5 bases to trimming and J lost 4 bases, with 8 bases between them. Germline V lookup: CDR1 LGHDT, CDR2 YNNKEL (reference sequence). There are 13 residues in the CDR3. In DNA form, the CDR3 reads TGTGCCAGCAGCACCCTTAGCACCGGGGAGCTGTTTTTT. It encodes CASSTLSTGELFF.

The chain joins TRBV19 to TRBJ1-5; D remains ambiguous. CDR3 size: 13 residues. The V gene lost 10 bases and the J gene lost 4 bases, with 14 bases spanning the gap. Germline V gives CDR1 LNHDA, CDR2 SQIVND (reference sequence). CDR3 sequence (DNA): TGTGCCACCGGGGAAGGCTTAAATCAGCCCCAGCATTTT. Encoded protein: CATGEGLNQPQHF.

This sequence joins TRBV27 and TRBJ2-2, with 10 bases identical to TRBD2. The CDR3 is made up of 16 amino acids. Germline CDR1 MNHEY, CDR2 SMNVEV (reference sequence). V lost 3 bases and J lost 7; bases outside the gene matches: 8. The CDR3 loop reads CASSLKASGRSGELFF. The CDR3 coding sequence is TGTGCCAGCAGTTTGAAGGCTAGCGGGAGAAGCGGGGAGCTGTTTTTT.

The chain joins TRBV2 to TRBJ2-7, with D perhaps matching TRBD2 (5 bases). The V end lost 7 bases, the J end lost 3 bases, and 10 bases lay between the germline ends. This CDR3 region has 12 residues. Germline-derived CDR1 and CDR2 are SNHLY and FYNNEI. CDR3 protein: CASTQTNYEQYF. CDR3 DNA: TGTGCCAGCACGCAGACTAACTACGAGCAGTACTTC.

V and J are TRBV30 and TRBJ1-1; D not certain. The ends were cut back, 1 base at V and 7 bases at J, with 25 bases in the middle. Germline-derived CDR1 and CDR2 are GTSNPN and SVGIG (reference sequence). The CDR3 consists of 17 residues. CDR3 in DNA: TGTGCCTGGAGTGCCCAGAGGAGTTACCGGGCGGCCCTTGAAGCTTTCTTT. It encodes CAWSAQRSYRAALEAFF.

This chain uses TRBV5-1 with TRBJ2-7; the match to TRBD2 covers 8 bases. There are 13 residues in the CDR3. CDR1 SGHRS and CDR2 YFSETQ come from the germline V gene. V lost 3 bases, J lost 5 bases, and 4 bases stayed unmatched. CDR3 sequence (DNA): TGCGCCAGCAGCTCAAATAGCGGGAACGAGCAGTACTTC. Amino acids: CASSSNSGNEQYF.

The V and J genes are TRBV27 and TRBJ1-5; 9 nucleotides match TRBD1. Trimming took 5 bases from V and 7 from J; bases not matched to a gene: 9. The CDR3 runs to 15 residues. CDR1 is MNHEY and CDR2 is SMNVEV in the germline V gene (reference sequence). The CDR3 bases are TGTGCCAGCAGTACCTACAGGGGGCGCGACCAGCCCCAGCATTTT. Translation: CASSTYRGRDQPQHF.

The J gene is TRBJ2-7, the V gene TRBV18; D unresolved. The germline V and J ends were trimmed by 0 bases and 2 bases, with 8 bases remaining between them. The CDR3 contains 14 residues. Germline lookup yields CDR1 KGHSH and CDR2 LQKENI. DNA for the CDR3: TGTGCCAGCTCACCACCGTTTCAGACCTACGAGCAGTACTTC. The encoded protein is CASSPPFQTYEQYF.

The CDR3 region has the DNA TGTGCCAGCAGCCAACGGGGGGTGGGGATCCCGCTGCCCCAGCATTTT. Protein sequence: CASSQRGVGIPLPQHF. The V gene is TRBV3-1 (or the pseudogene TRBV3-2), the J gene TRBJ1-5, with D perhaps matching TRBD1 (5 bases). Looked up from germline, CDR1 is LGHDT and CDR2 is YNNKEL (reference sequence). The CDR3 covers 16 residues. Trimming pared 2 bases from V and 9 bases from J, leaving 20 bases between.

V is TRBV7-8 and J is TRBJ2-2; 10 nucleotides line up with TRBD2. J was trimmed by 5 bases and V by 5 bases; bases with no gene match: 8. The CDR3 is 16 residues long. Per the germline V gene, CDR1 is SGHVS and CDR2 is FQNEAQ. The CDR3 loop is CASSPPGLATTGELFF. The DNA of the CDR3 is TGTGCCAGCAGCCCTCCGGGACTAGCGACTACCGGGGAGCTGTTTTTT.

The genes are TRBV5-1 and TRBJ1-1; D unclear. This CDR3 region has 14 residues. V lost 4 bases to trimming and J lost 1 base, with 11 bases between them. CDR1 and CDR2 from the germline V gene are SGHRS and YFSETQ. CDR3 DNA sequence: TGCGCCAGCAGCGAACAAGTCTGGAACACTGAAGCTTTCTTT. Residues: CASSEQVWNTEAFF. The complete variable domain, with remaining parts taken from reference TRBV5-1 and TRBJ1-1, reads KAGVTQTPRYLIKTRGQQVTLSCSPISGHRSVSWYQQTPGQGLQFLFEYFSETQRNKGNFPGRFSGRQFSNSRSEMNVSTLELGDSALYLCASSEQVWNTEAFFGQGTRLTVV.

The genes are TRBV6-2 or TRBV6-3 and TRBJ1-1; tentatively, D is TRBD1 (6 bases). Germline V gene sequence: CDR1 MNHEY, CDR2 SVGEGT. V lost 4 bases and J 5 bases, leaving 23 bases between the germline ends. This CDR3 contains 17 residues. The CDR3: CASSSALGGLTGTEAFF. The DNA for the CDR3 is TGTGCCAGCAGTTCCGCCCTGGGGGGGCTAACGGGTACTGAAGCTTTCTTT.

V and J are TRBV15 and TRBJ2-5, with 12 bases lining up with TRBD2. Per germline, CDR1 LNHNV and CDR2 YYDKDF (reference sequence). Unmatched junction bases numbered 5, after V lost 1 base and J lost 5 bases. CDR3 length equals 16 residues. This CDR3 reads CATSRGTSGRTETQYF. In nucleotides, the CDR3 is TGTGCCACCAGCAGAGGAACTAGCGGGAGGACTGAGACCCAGTACTTC.

This clone was detected only a few times. V gene TRBV3-1 (or the pseudogene TRBV3-2) combines with J gene TRBJ1-5, with D uncertain. The CDR3 contains 15 residues. CDR1 LGHDT and CDR2 YNNKEL come from the germline V gene (reference sequence). The V end was cut by 6 bases, the J end by 4 bases, with 16 bases between. In DNA, the CDR3 is TGTGCCAGCAGTCCAAGAAATCTGGAGAATCAGCCCCAGCATTTT. It yields the protein CASSPRNLENQPQHF.

The rearrangement links TRBV2 to TRBJ2-7, with D perhaps TRBD2 (5 bases). The length of the CDR3 is 15 residues. V was pared by 2 bases and J by 4 bases, with 15 bases between. Germline V lookup: CDR1 SNHLY, CDR2 FYNNEI. The CDR3 loop is CASSELSRGVYEQYF. The CDR3, as DNA: TGTGCCAGCAGTGAATTGAGCCGGGGTGTTTACGAGCAGTACTTC.

This chain uses TRBV7-8 with TRBJ1-1; no firm D call. CDR3 size: 16 residues. Germline CDR1 is SGHVS and CDR2 is FQNEAQ. Deletions cut 2 bases from V and 1 base from J, with 14 bases between. CDR3 region: CASSLRPGASNTEAFF. The CDR3 DNA reads TGTGCCAGCAGCTTAAGGCCAGGCGCGTCGAACACTGAAGCTTTCTTT.

This clone is a singleton in its sample. This chain joins TRBV4-1 and TRBJ1-1; 7 nucleotides match TRBD1. V shed 3 bases, J shed 4 bases, and the junction held 8 bases outside the gene matches. Germline lookup yields CDR1 MGHRA and CDR2 YSYEKL. The CDR3 sequence is 15 residues long. CDR3 region: CASSQDQGGGTEAFF. In DNA, the CDR3 is TGCGCCAGCAGCCAGGATCAGGGGGGAGGCACTGAAGCTTTCTTT.

V and J are TRBV4-2 and TRBJ2-3; TRBD2 matches 12 bases. V shed 1 base and J 1 base; nucleotides not matched to a gene: 0. Germline CDR1 reads LGHNA; CDR2 reads YNFKEQ. CDR3 size: 16 residues. The CDR3 region is CASSQGTSGGTDTQYF. CDR3 coding DNA: TGTGCCAGCAGCCAAGGGACTAGCGGGGGCACAGATACGCAGTATTTT.

The chain has TRBV5-1 and TRBJ1-2, with D uncertain. In germline, CDR1 is SGHRS, CDR2 YFSETQ. Trimming pared 4 bases from V and 3 bases from J, leaving 13 bases between. CDR3 length equals 14 residues. The CDR3 DNA sequence: TGCGCCAGCAGCCCCGGTACGGGAGACTATGGCTACACCTTC. Protein: CASSPGTGDYGYTF.

The chain employs TRBV3-1 (or the pseudogene TRBV3-2) and TRBJ1-1; D unresolved. V lost 4 bases and J lost 1, with 13 bases in between. CDR1 is LGHDT, CDR2 YNNKEL, per germline (reference sequence). This CDR3 spans 15 amino acids. The CDR3 spells CASSLGGRANTEAFF. For the CDR3, the DNA is TGTGCCAGCAGCCTAGGTGGGAGAGCGAACACTGAAGCTTTCTTT.

The V call is TRBV4-1, the J call TRBJ2-7, with D possibly TRBD1 on 7 matching bases. The CDR3 loop spans 16 amino acids. From germline, CDR1 is MGHRA and CDR2 YSYEKL. V was cut by 4 bases and J by 3 bases, with 19 bases left in between. Here the CDR3 reads CASSLHSAGQLYEQYF. The CDR3 DNA reads TGCGCCAGCAGCCTCCACTCGGCGGGACAGCTCTACGAGCAGTACTTC.

The chain employs TRBV27 and TRBJ2-7; D unresolved. Germline V gives CDR1 MNHEY, CDR2 SMNVEV (reference sequence). The CDR3 sequence is 15 residues long. The V gene lost 5 bases and the J gene lost 6 bases, with 20 bases spanning the gap. Here the CDR3 reads CASSIQGPKSGEQYF. The CDR3 bases are TGTGCCAGCAGTATCCAAGGGCCCAAGTCGGGCGAGCAGTACTTC.